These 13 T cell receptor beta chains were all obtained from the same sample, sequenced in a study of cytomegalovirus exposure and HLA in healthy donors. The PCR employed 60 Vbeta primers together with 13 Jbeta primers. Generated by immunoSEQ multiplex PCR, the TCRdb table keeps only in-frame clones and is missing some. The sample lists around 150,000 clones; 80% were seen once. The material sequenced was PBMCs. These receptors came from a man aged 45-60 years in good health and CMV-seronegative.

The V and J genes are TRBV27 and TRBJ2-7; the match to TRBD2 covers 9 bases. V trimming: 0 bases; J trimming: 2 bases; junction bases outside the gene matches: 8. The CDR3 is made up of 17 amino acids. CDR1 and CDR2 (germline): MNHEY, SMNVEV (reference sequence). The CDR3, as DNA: TGTGCCAGCAGTTTATCAAGGGGAGCGGGGGGTCCCTACGAGCAGTACTTC. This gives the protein CASSLSRGAGGPYEQYF.

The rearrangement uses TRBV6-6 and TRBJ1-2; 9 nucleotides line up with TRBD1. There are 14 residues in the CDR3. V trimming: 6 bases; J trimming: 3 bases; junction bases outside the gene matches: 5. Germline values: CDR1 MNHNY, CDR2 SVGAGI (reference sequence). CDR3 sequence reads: CASRLQGADYGYTF. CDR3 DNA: TGTGCCAGCAGATTACAGGGGGCGGACTATGGCTACACCTTC.

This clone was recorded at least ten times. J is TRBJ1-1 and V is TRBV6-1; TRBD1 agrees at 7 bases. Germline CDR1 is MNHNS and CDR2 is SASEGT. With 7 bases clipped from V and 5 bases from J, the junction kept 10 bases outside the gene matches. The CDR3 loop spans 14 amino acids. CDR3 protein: CASITGEAGTEAFF. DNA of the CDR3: TGTGCCAGCATTACAGGGGAGGCGGGGACTGAAGCTTTCTTT.

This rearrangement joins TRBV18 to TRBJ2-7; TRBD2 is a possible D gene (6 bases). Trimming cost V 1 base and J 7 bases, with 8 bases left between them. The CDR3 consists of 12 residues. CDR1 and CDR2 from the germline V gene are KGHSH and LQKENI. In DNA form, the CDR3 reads TGTGCCAGCTCACCACAGCTAGCGGAGCAGTACTTC. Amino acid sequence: CASSPQLAEQYF.

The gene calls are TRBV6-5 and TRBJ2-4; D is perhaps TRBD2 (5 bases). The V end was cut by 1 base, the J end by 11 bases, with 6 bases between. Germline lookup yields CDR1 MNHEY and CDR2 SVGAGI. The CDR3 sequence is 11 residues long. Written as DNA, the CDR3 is TGTGCCAGCAGTTACTGGGGAGTTCAGTACTTC. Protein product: CASSYWGVQYF.

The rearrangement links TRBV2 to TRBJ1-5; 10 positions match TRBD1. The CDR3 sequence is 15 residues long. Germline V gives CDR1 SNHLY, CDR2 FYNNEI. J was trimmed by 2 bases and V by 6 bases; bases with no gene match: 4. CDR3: CASRTGGVGNQPQHF. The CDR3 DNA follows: TGTGCCAGCAGGACAGGGGGCGTTGGCAATCAGCCCCAGCATTTT.

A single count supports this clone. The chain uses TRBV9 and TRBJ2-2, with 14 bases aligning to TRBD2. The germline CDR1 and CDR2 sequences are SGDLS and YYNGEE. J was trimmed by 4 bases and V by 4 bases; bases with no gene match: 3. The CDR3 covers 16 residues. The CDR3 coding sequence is TGTGCCAGCAGCCTAGGGACTAGCGGGAGCACCGGGGAGCTGTTTTTT. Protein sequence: CASSLGTSGSTGELFF. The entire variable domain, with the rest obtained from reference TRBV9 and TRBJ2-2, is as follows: DSGVTQTPKHLITATGQRVTLRCSPRSGDLSVYWYQQSLDQGLQFLIQYYNGEERAKGNILERFSAQQFPDLHSELNLSSLELGDSALYFCASSLGTSGSTGELFFGEGSRLTVL.

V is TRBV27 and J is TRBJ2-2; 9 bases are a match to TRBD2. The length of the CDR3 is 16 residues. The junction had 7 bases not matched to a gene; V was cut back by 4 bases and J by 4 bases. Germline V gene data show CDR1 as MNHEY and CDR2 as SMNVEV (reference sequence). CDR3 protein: CASSWPAGGGTGELFF. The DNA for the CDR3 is TGTGCCAGCAGTTGGCCAGCGGGGGGAGGCACCGGGGAGCTGTTTTTT.

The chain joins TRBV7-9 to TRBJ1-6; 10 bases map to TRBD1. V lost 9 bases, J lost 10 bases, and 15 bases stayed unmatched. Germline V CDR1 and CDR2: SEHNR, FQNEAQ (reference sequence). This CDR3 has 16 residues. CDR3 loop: CASSPSGQGVFSPLHF. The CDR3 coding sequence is TGTGCCAGTAGCCCATCAGGACAGGGGGTTTTCTCACCCCTCCACTTT. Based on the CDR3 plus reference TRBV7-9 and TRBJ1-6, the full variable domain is DTGVSQNPRHKITKRGQNVTFRCDPISEHNRLYWYRQTLGQGPEFLTYFQNEAQLEKSRLLSDRFSAERPKGSFSTLEIQRTEQGDSAMYLCASSPSGQGVFSPLHFGNGTRLTVT.

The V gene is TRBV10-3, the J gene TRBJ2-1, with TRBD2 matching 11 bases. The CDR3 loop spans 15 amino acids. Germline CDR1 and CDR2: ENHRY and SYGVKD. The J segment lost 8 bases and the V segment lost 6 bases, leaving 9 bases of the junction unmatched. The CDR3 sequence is CAISLGLAEGDEQFF. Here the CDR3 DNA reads TGTGCCATCAGCTTGGGACTAGCGGAGGGGGATGAGCAGTTCTTC.

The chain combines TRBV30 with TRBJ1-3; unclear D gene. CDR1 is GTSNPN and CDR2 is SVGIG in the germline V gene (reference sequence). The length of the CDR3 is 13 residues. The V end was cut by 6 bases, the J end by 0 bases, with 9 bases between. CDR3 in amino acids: CACTQDSGNTIYF. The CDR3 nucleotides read TGTGCCTGCACTCAGGACTCTGGAAACACCATATATTTT.

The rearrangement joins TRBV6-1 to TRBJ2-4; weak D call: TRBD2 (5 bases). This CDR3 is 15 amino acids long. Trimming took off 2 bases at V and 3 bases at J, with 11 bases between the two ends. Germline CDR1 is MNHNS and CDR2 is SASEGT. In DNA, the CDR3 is TGTGCCAGCAGTGAAACGTCGGGGATCAAAAACATTCAGTACTTC. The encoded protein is CASSETSGIKNIQYF.

The CDR3 coding sequence is TGTGCCAGTAGTATAGTTGGTTCCTCGTCGGACACTGAAGCTTTCTTT. This translates into CASSIVGSSSDTEAFF. This chain joins TRBV19 and TRBJ1-1; D is unresolved. The CDR3 extends over 16 amino acids. CDR1 and CDR2 (germline): LNHDA, SQIVND (reference sequence). The V and J ends lost 1 base and 3 bases respectively, with 15 bases between them.